Below, 15 T cell receptor beta chains from the same sample are listed, as sequenced in a study of blood T cell repertoires in COVID-19. This table comes from immunoSEQ multiplex PCR, and its TCRdb copy is limited to in-frame clones, with some not included. The table records around 130,000 clones, 65% to 90% of them present only once. The material sequenced was peripheral blood. The receptor set was obtained from a human donor in a cohort sampled during active COVID-19.

This chain joins TRBV5-1 and TRBJ1-2; 7 bases are shared with TRBD1. J gave up 8 bases and V 4 bases, and 11 bases lay outside the gene matches. The germline CDR1 and CDR2 sequences are SGHRS and YFSETQ. This CDR3 has 14 amino acids. CDR3 coding DNA: TGCGCCAGCAGCCCGGGACAGTCTGCACAAGGCTACACCTTC. Protein sequence: CASSPGQSAQGYTF.

This chain connects TRBV4-1 to TRBJ1-3; weak D call: TRBD1 (5 bases). The CDR3 is made up of 16 amino acids. From germline, CDR1 is MGHRA and CDR2 YSYEKL. V was pared by 0 bases and J by 1 base, with 10 bases between. As DNA, the CDR3 is TGCGCCAGCAGCCAAGATCCCCCAGGGTCTGGAAACACCATATATTTT. It is translated as CASSQDPPGSGNTIYF.

This clone was recorded only once. The V gene is TRBV11-1, the J gene TRBJ2-2; TRBD2 aligns across 11 bases. The ends lost 5 bases at V and 3 bases at J; junction bases unmatched: 5. The germline V gene has CDR1 SGHAT and CDR2 FQDESV (reference sequence). The CDR3 has 16 amino acids. In DNA form, the CDR3 reads TGTGCCAGCAGCCTTAGCGGGGGGGCGTACACCGGGGAGCTGTTTTTT. Its translation: CASSLSGGAYTGELFF.

This rearrangement joins TRBV6-5 to TRBJ2-1; 7 positions match TRBD1. V shed 6 bases and J 6 bases; nucleotides not matched to a gene: 8. Germline assignment: CDR1 MNHEY and CDR2 SVGAGI. This CDR3 region has 14 residues. This CDR3 is CASRTPGQSNEQFF. CDR3 nucleotide sequence: TGTGCCAGCAGGACTCCGGGACAGTCCAATGAGCAGTTCTTC.

The chain employs TRBV19 and TRBJ2-7; 8 bases line up with TRBD1. The V gene end was trimmed by 4 bases and the J gene end by 4 bases; junction bases not matched to a gene: 3. The CDR3 contains 13 residues. Germline V gene lookup returns CDR1 LNHDA and CDR2 SQIVND (reference sequence). The CDR3 reads CASSSGQGYEQYF. For the CDR3, the DNA is TGTGCCAGTAGTAGCGGACAGGGTTACGAGCAGTACTTC.

The sample holds one count of this clone. This specimen includes other DNA sequences encoding the same CDR3. J is TRBJ1-4 and V is TRBV18, with 9 bases matching TRBD1. The CDR3 contains 15 residues. From germline, CDR1 is KGHSH and CDR2 LQKENI. V dropped 0 bases and J dropped 7; count of bases not matched to a gene: 3. Written as DNA, the CDR3 is TGTGCCAGCTCACCACCGGGACAGGGTGGTGAAAAACTGTTTTTT. Amino acid sequence: CASSPPGQGGEKLFF.

V and J are TRBV6-5 and TRBJ1-1; unclear D gene. The CDR3 is made up of 12 amino acids. The V gene lost 6 bases and the J gene lost 4 bases, with 9 bases spanning the gap. Per the germline V gene, CDR1 is MNHEY and CDR2 is SVGAGI. CDR3 sequence reads: CASRSVGTEAFF. CDR3 nucleotide sequence: TGTGCCAGCAGATCGGTCGGCACTGAAGCTTTCTTT.

The V call is TRBV5-1, the J call TRBJ2-3; perhaps TRBD2 as D (6 bases). Germline V gene lookup returns CDR1 SGHRS and CDR2 YFSETQ. V dropped 4 bases and J dropped 5 bases, with 14 bases sitting between them. The CDR3 contains 14 residues. In nucleotides, the CDR3 is TGCGCCAGCAGCCCCACGACGGGGGTAGATACGCAGTATTTT. This gives the protein CASSPTTGVDTQYF.

This chain joins TRBV21-1 and TRBJ2-3; TRBD2 is taken as the D call from the table, unchecked against the DNA. TRBV21-1 is reported as a pseudogene. This CDR3 comprises 15 residues. In nucleotides, the CDR3 is TGTGCCAGCAGCACAGCGGGGGGGCAGAGAGATACGCAGTATTTT. It specifies CASSTAGGQRDTQYF.

The chain employs TRBV19 and TRBJ1-1; TRBD1 might be the D (5 bases). The CDR3 contains 14 residues. The germline CDR1 and CDR2 sequences are LNHDA and SQIVND (reference sequence). The ends were cut back, 1 base at V and 1 base at J, with 7 bases in the middle. The chain's CDR3 is CASSIVGGNTEAFF. CDR3 DNA: TGTGCCAGTAGTATAGTCGGGGGGAACACTGAAGCTTTCTTT. The complete variable domain, with remaining parts taken from reference TRBV19 and TRBJ1-1, reads DGGITQSPKYLFRKEGQNVTLSCEQNLNHDAMYWYRQDPGQGLRLIYYSQIVNDFQKGDIAEGYSVSREKKESFPLTVTSAQKNPTAFYLCASSIVGGNTEAFFGQGTRLTVV.

The gene calls are TRBV5-6 and TRBJ1-4; TRBD1 might be the D (5 bases). CDR3 length: 17 amino acids. Trimming stripped 1 base from V and 8 bases from J, with 21 bases between. Germline V gene lookup returns CDR1 SGHDT and CDR2 YYEEEE. The CDR3: CASSLYSGGDLLEKLFF. The CDR3 bases are TGTGCCAGCAGCTTGTACTCAGGAGGGGACTTATTAGAAAAACTGTTTTTT.

The chain has TRBV10-3 and TRBJ2-7; D might be TRBD2 (6 bases). This CDR3 is 12 amino acids long. Germline loops: CDR1 ENHRY, CDR2 SYGVKD. The ends were cut back, 6 bases at V and 4 bases at J, with 10 bases in the middle. CDR3 bases: TGTGCCATCAGAGGGACTGATTACGAGCAGTACTTC. Residues: CAIRGTDYEQYF.

The rearrangement uses TRBV5-4 and TRBJ2-7, with 8 nucleotides matching TRBD1. V lost 4 bases, J lost 0 bases, and 12 bases stayed unmatched. Germline loops: CDR1 SGHNT, CDR2 YYREEE (reference sequence). The CDR3 totals 17 residues. For the CDR3, the DNA is TGTGCCAGCAGCCCAACGTCGGACAGGGCGGCCTCCTACGAGCAGTACTTC. Translation: CASSPTSDRAASYEQYF.

The V gene is TRBV4-1, the J gene TRBJ1-6; the D is unclear. This CDR3 has 15 residues. The ends were cut back, 1 base at V and 8 bases at J, with 12 bases in the middle. Germline V CDR1 and CDR2: MGHRA, YSYEKL. CDR3 in DNA: TGCGCCAGCAGCCAAGGGGAGGAGGGTCATTCACCCCTCCACTTT. Protein product: CASSQGEEGHSPLHF.

The chain employs TRBV6-5 and TRBJ2-5; TRBD2 agrees at 10 bases. Germline CDR1 MNHEY, CDR2 SVGAGI. The J segment lost 4 bases and the V segment lost 6 bases, leaving 8 bases of the junction unmatched. The CDR3 is 15 residues long. DNA for the CDR3: TGTGCCAGCAGAACACAGCGGGGGGGCCCAGAGACCCAGTACTTC. Protein sequence: CASRTQRGGPETQYF.